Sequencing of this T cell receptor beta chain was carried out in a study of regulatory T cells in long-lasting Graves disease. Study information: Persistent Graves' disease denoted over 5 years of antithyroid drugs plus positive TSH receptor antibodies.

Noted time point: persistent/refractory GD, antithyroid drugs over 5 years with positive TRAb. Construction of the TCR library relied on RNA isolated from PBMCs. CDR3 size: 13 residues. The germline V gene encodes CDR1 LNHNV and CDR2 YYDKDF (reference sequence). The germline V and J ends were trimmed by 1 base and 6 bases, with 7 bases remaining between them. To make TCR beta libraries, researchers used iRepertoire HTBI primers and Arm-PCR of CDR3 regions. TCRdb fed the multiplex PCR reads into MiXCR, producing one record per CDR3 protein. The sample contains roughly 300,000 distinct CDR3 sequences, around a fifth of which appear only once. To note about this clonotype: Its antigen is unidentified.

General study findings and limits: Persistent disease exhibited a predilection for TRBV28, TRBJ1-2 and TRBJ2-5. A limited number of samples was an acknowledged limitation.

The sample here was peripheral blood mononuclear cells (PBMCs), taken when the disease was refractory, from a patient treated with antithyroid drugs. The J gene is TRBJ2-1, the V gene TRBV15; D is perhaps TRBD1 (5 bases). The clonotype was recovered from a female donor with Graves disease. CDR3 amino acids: CATSRGQGNEQFF. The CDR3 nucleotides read TGTGCCACCAGCAGAGGCCAGGGCAATGAGCAGTTCTTC.